This entry lists 25 T cell receptor beta chains sequenced from one sample in a study of blood T cell repertoires in COVID-19. Sequenced by immunoSEQ multiplex PCR; TCRdb stores in-frame clones only, minus some. The table includes 350,000 to 450,000 clones, 89% detected once. Sequences were obtained from peripheral blood. These receptors were collected from a woman between 40 and 55 years old with COVID-19, enrolled during active disease.

The chain has TRBV19 and TRBJ1-5, with TRBD1 matching 7 bases. CDR1 is LNHDA and CDR2 is SQIVND in the germline V gene (reference sequence). The CDR3 spans 13 residues. With 5 bases clipped from V and 4 bases from J, the junction kept 2 bases outside the gene matches. The DNA of the CDR3 is TGTGCCAGTAGTGACAGGGAGAATCAGCCCCAGCATTTT. Translation: CASSDRENQPQHF. The full variable domain, with the rest looked up from reference TRBV19 and TRBJ1-5, is DGGITQSPKYLFRKEGQNVTLSCEQNLNHDAMYWYRQDPGQGLRLIYYSQIVNDFQKGDIAEGYSVSREKKESFPLTVTSAQKNPTAFYLCASSDRENQPQHFGDGTRLSIL.

V gene TRBV5-1 combines with J gene TRBJ1-5; no clear D gene. The CDR3 covers 17 residues. V lost 0 bases, J lost 3 bases, and 16 bases lay in between. Germline CDR1 is SGHRS and CDR2 is YFSETQ. The CDR3 DNA is TGCGCCAGCAGCTTGGGGCCGCAAGTATCGCCCAATCAGCCCCAGCATTTT. Protein: CASSLGPQVSPNQPQHF.

This chain links TRBV11-2 with TRBJ2-7, with TRBD1 identical over 8 bases. The V segment lost 1 base and the J segment 3 bases; nucleotides outside the gene matches: 2. This CDR3 has 14 amino acids. The germline CDR1 and CDR2 sequences are SGHAT and FQNNGV. The CDR3 reads CASSLGQGLYEQYF. Written as DNA, the CDR3 is TGTGCCAGCAGCTTAGGACAGGGGCTCTACGAGCAGTACTTC.

The chain has TRBV19 and TRBJ1-2; 8 bases agree with TRBD1. The V and J ends lost 3 bases and 8 bases, in that order; junction bases with no gene match: 11. Germline V gene data show CDR1 as LNHDA and CDR2 as SQIVND (reference sequence). The CDR3 spans 15 residues. This CDR3 is CASSMGPGTGVGYTF. The CDR3 nucleotides read TGTGCCAGTAGTATGGGCCCCGGGACAGGTGTCGGCTACACCTTC.

This clone was detected a few times. V gene TRBV5-5 combines with J gene TRBJ1-5; 7 positions match TRBD1. This CDR3 has 15 amino acids. V trimming: 3 bases; J trimming: 1 base; junction bases outside the gene matches: 4. Germline values: CDR1 SGHKS, CDR2 YYEKEE (reference sequence). The DNA for the CDR3 is TGTGCCAGCAGCTCCCAGACAGGGAGCAATCAGCCCCAGCATTTT. Amino acids: CASSSQTGSNQPQHF.

The chain couples TRBV28 to TRBJ1-2, with 8 bases lining up with TRBD1. CDR3 length: 15 amino acids. The V gene end was trimmed by 7 bases and the J gene end by 4 bases; junction bases not matched to a gene: 11. Germline CDR1 is MDHEN and CDR2 is SYDVKM. CDR3 bases: TGTGCCAGCATCTCCCCAGGGGGCGAGAGCTATGGCTACACCTTC. Translated: CASISPGGESYGYTF.

V is TRBV28 and J is TRBJ1-2, with D possibly matching TRBD1 (6 bases). Germline V gene sequence: CDR1 MDHEN, CDR2 SYDVKM. The CDR3 is 14 residues long. Trimming pared 6 bases from V and 0 bases from J, leaving 11 bases between. CDR3 DNA: TGTGCCAGCAGCAGGGGACCTACTAACTATGGCTACACCTTC. Translating it yields CASSRGPTNYGYTF.

The chain recombines TRBV28 with TRBJ2-3; 9 nucleotides line up with TRBD2. V gave up 1 base and J gave up 0 bases; unmatched junction bases: 2. The germline V gene encodes CDR1 MDHEN and CDR2 SYDVKM. This CDR3 is 16 amino acids long. DNA of the CDR3: TGTGCCAGCAGTTTATCTAGCGGGGCTAGCACAGATACGCAGTATTTT. Residues: CASSLSSGASTDTQYF.

This clone was counted a few times. The chain recombines TRBV27 with TRBJ1-2; unclear D gene. V lost 5 bases and J 4 bases, leaving 14 bases between the germline ends. This CDR3 comprises 14 residues. CDR1 is MNHEY and CDR2 is SMNVEV in the germline V gene (reference sequence). For the CDR3, the DNA is TGTGCCAGCAGTCACGACGGGGTATCCTATGGCTACACCTTC. Translation gives CASSHDGVSYGYTF.

The chain couples TRBV19 to TRBJ1-1, with TRBD1 identical over 7 bases. CDR1 and CDR2 from the germline V gene are LNHDA and SQIVND (reference sequence). The junction had 8 bases not matched to a gene; V was cut back by 6 bases and J by 4 bases. The CDR3 length is 14 residues. The CDR3 loop reads CASRTLTGITEAFF. In nucleotides, the CDR3 is TGTGCCAGTAGGACCTTGACAGGGATCACTGAAGCTTTCTTT.

The chain couples TRBV29-1 to TRBJ1-2; D is perhaps TRBD1 (6 bases). The germline gives CDR1 SQVTM, CDR2 ANQGSEA. Trimming shortened V by 3 bases and J by 14 bases, and 19 bases separated the two germline ends. The CDR3 totals 12 residues. The chain's CDR3 is CSVERTTGAMTF. The CDR3 region has the DNA TGCAGCGTTGAGAGGACGACAGGCGCTATGACCTTC.

The chain joins TRBV6-1 to TRBJ2-1; D is unclear. Trimming removed 3 bases from V and 0 bases from J, with 9 bases in between. This CDR3 region has 15 residues. CDR1 is MNHNS and CDR2 is SASEGT in the germline V gene. DNA for the CDR3: TGTGCCAGCAGTGAGGCCCCCGTCTCCTACAATGAGCAGTTCTTC. This codes for CASSEAPVSYNEQFF.

The chain has TRBV7-2 and TRBJ1-2, with a possible D match to TRBD1 (5 bases). Germline V lookup: CDR1 SGHTA, CDR2 FQGNSA. The CDR3 extends over 14 amino acids. V lost 5 bases to trimming and J lost 0 bases, with 10 bases between them. CDR3 sequence reads: CASSPQTANYGYTF. In nucleotides, the CDR3 is TGTGCCAGCAGCCCCCAGACAGCTAACTATGGCTACACCTTC.

This rearrangement joins TRBV7-9 to TRBJ2-1; TRBD1 is a possible D gene (6 bases). The length of the CDR3 is 15 residues. V shed 2 bases and J shed 8 bases, with 16 bases lying between them. Germline V lookup: CDR1 SEHNR, CDR2 FQNEAQ (reference sequence). The CDR3 loop is CASSLLHRDQDEQFF. In DNA, the CDR3 is TGTGCCAGCAGCTTACTACACAGGGACCAGGATGAGCAGTTCTTC.

Only one count was recorded for this clone. J is TRBJ2-4 and V is TRBV9, with D possibly TRBD2 on 5 matching bases. V lost 1 base to trimming and J lost 5 bases, with 10 bases between them. From germline, CDR1 is SGDLS and CDR2 YYNGEE. This CDR3 comprises 14 residues. This chain's CDR3 is CASSVSGSQNIQYF. The CDR3, as DNA: TGTGCCAGCAGCGTAAGCGGCAGCCAAAACATTCAGTACTTC. Full variable domain (remainder filled in from reference TRBV9 and TRBJ2-4): DSGVTQTPKHLITATGQRVTLRCSPRSGDLSVYWYQQSLDQGLQFLIQYYNGEERAKGNILERFSAQQFPDLHSELNLSSLELGDSALYFCASSVSGSQNIQYFGAGTRLSVL.

This clone was seen just once. The rearrangement links TRBV7-8 to TRBJ2-7; a possible D gene is TRBD1 (6 bases). Germline V CDR1 and CDR2: SGHVS, FQNEAQ. The ends were cut back, 4 bases at V and 0 bases at J, with 16 bases in the middle. The length of the CDR3 is 16 residues. The CDR3: CASSSRTGFSSYEQYF. The DNA of the CDR3 is TGTGCCAGCAGCTCACGAACAGGGTTCAGCTCCTACGAGCAGTACTTC.

The rearrangement links TRBV20-1 to TRBJ1-5, with D perhaps TRBD1 (6 bases). Germline values: CDR1 DFQATT, CDR2 SNEGSKA (reference sequence). This CDR3 has 11 residues. The CDR3 coding sequence is TGCAGCACAGGGTTAGGTCAGCCCCAGCATTTT. Encoded protein: CSTGLGQPQHF.

The V gene is TRBV6-1, the J gene TRBJ1-5; D gene unclear. This CDR3 has 18 residues. CDR1 MNHNS and CDR2 SASEGT come from the germline V gene. Trimming pared 1 base from V and 1 base from J, leaving 17 bases between. The CDR3 sequence is CASSEDPKRGLSNQPQHF. CDR3 sequence (DNA): TGTGCCAGCAGTGAAGACCCGAAGAGAGGGTTAAGCAATCAGCCCCAGCATTTT.

DNA of the CDR3: TGTGCCAGTAGGTCTTACAATGAGCAGTTCTTC. This codes for CASRSYNEQFF. The V gene is TRBV19, the J gene TRBJ2-1; no reliable D call. V was trimmed by 6 bases and J by 4 bases, leaving 4 bases between them. The CDR3 spans 11 residues. The germline CDR1 and CDR2 sequences are LNHDA and SQIVND (reference sequence).

J is TRBJ2-1 and V is TRBV7-9, with TRBD1 as a possible D gene (6 bases). This CDR3 is 14 amino acids long. V gave up 2 bases and J gave up 7 bases, with 12 bases separating them. The germline gives CDR1 SEHNR, CDR2 FQNEAQ (reference sequence). The CDR3 sequence: CASSLLQGWNEQFF. For the CDR3, the DNA is TGTGCCAGCAGCTTACTGCAGGGGTGGAATGAGCAGTTCTTC. Full variable domain (rest looked up from reference TRBV7-9 and TRBJ2-1): DTGVSQNPRHKITKRGQNVTFRCDPISEHNRLYWYRQTLGQGPEFLTYFQNEAQLEKSRLLSDRFSAERPKGSFSTLEIQRTEQGDSAMYLCASSLLQGWNEQFFGPGTRLTVL.

The V and J genes are TRBV5-6 and TRBJ1-1; the match to TRBD1 covers 7 bases. The CDR3 spans 14 residues. The V segment lost 6 bases and the J segment 2 bases; nucleotides outside the gene matches: 7. Germline CDR1 and CDR2: SGHDT and YYEEEE. The CDR3 spells CASTHDRDNTEAFF. In DNA form, the CDR3 reads TGTGCCAGCACCCACGACAGGGACAACACTGAAGCTTTCTTT.

The sample holds a few counts of this clone. The genes are TRBV28 and TRBJ1-6; D unresolved. CDR3 length: 15 residues. Trimming shortened V by 2 bases and J by 3 bases, and 8 bases separated the two germline ends. CDR1 and CDR2 (germline): MDHEN, SYDVKM. Here the CDR3 DNA reads TGTGCCAGCAGTTTACCCACATTCTATAATTCACCCCTCCACTTT. It translates to CASSLPTFYNSPLHF.

This chain uses TRBV6-6 with TRBJ2-7; TRBD1 agrees at 7 bases. Germline V gene sequence: CDR1 MNHNY, CDR2 SVGAGI (reference sequence). The CDR3 has 12 residues. Trimming at V came to 6 bases and at J to 6 bases, leaving 5 bases not matched to a gene. The CDR3 reads CASSHRGAEQYF. The DNA of the CDR3 is TGTGCCAGCAGCCACAGGGGAGCCGAGCAGTACTTC.

This chain uses TRBV28 with TRBJ1-5; D is ambiguous. With 5 bases removed from V and 0 bases from J, the gap between germline ends came to 8 bases. The CDR3 runs to 14 residues. In germline, CDR1 is MDHEN, CDR2 SYDVKM. The CDR3 is CASSLQYSNQPQHF. CDR3 DNA: TGTGCCAGCAGTCTACAGTATAGCAATCAGCCCCAGCATTTT.

CDR3 in amino acids: CASRLAGGDTQYF. The CDR3 DNA is TGTGCCAGCAGACTAGCGGGCGGGGATACGCAGTATTTT. The gene calls are TRBV2 and TRBJ2-3; 9 bases agree with TRBD2. Trimming cost V 6 bases and J 6 bases; bases outside gene matches: 4. Germline values: CDR1 SNHLY, CDR2 FYNNEI. This CDR3 comprises 13 residues.